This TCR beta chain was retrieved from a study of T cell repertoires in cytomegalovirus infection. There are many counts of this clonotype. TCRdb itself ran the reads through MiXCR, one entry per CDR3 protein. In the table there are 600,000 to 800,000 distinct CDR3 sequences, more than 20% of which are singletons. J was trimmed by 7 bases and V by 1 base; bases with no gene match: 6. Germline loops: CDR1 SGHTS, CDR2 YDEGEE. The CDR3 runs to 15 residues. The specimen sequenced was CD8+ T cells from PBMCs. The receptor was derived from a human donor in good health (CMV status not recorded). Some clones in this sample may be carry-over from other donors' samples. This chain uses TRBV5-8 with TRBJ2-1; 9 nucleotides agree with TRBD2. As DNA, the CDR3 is TGTGCCAGCAGCTTGATGGCTAGCGGGATTAATGAGCAGTTCTTC. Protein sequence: CASSLMASGINEQFF.